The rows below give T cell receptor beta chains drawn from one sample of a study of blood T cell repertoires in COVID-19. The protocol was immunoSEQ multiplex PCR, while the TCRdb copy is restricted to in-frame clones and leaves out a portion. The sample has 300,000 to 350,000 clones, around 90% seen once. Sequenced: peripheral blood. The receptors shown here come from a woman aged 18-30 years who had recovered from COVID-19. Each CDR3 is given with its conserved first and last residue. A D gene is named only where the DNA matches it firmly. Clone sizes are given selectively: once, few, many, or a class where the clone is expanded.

DNA: TGTGCCAGCAGCTTTCCCCAGGGGGTTGGCTACACCTTC
CDR3: CASSFPQGVGYTF
V: TRBV7-2
D: TRBD1
size: .
J: TRBJ1-2

DNA: TGTGCCAGCAGCTATTGGACAGGGGAAGATGGCTACACCTTC
CDR3: CASSYWTGEDGYTF
V: TRBV25-1
D: TRBD1
size: .
J: TRBJ1-2

DNA: TGTGCCAGCAGCTCACGGCAGGTACCCACAGATACGCAGTATTTT
CDR3: CASSSRQVPTDTQYF
V: TRBV14
D: .
size: .
J: TRBJ2-3

DNA: TGTGCCAGCAGGGACAGACAGGGGCGATATGATGAGCAGTTCTTC
CDR3: CASRDRQGRYDEQFF
V: TRBV2
D: TRBD1
size: .
J: TRBJ2-1

DNA: TGCAGCGCAACGGGGGGGGCGGGTCAGCCCCAGCATTTT
CDR3: CSATGGAGQPQHF
V: TRBV29-1
D: .
size: .
J: TRBJ1-5

DNA: TGTGCCAGCAGACAGACCCAGATCAATGAAAAACTGTTTTTT
CDR3: CASRQTQINEKLFF
V: TRBV6-5
D: .
size: few
J: TRBJ1-4

DNA: TGCGCCAGCAGTGACTCTAGCGGGAGGGCAGATACGCAGTATTTT
CDR3: CASSDSSGRADTQYF
V: TRBV5-1
D: TRBD2
size: once
J: TRBJ2-3

DNA: TGTGCCAGCAGACAGGGGGCGGGAGACAATCAGCCCCAGCATTTT
CDR3: CASRQGAGDNQPQHF
V: TRBV2
D: TRBD1
size: .
J: TRBJ1-5

DNA: TGTGCCAGCTCACCAGTTCGCGCAGATACGCAGTATTTT
CDR3: CASSPVRADTQYF
V: TRBV18
D: .
size: .
J: TRBJ2-3

DNA: TGTGCCAGCAGCTATAGTTTTACCGGGGAGCTGTTTTTT
CDR3: CASSYSFTGELFF
V: TRBV7-2
D: .
size: .
J: TRBJ2-2

DNA: TGTGCCAGCAGTTACTCGGGGACAGGGGGTGGTTCACCCCTCCACTTT
CDR3: CASSYSGTGGGSPLHF
V: TRBV6-5
D: TRBD1
size: .
J: TRBJ1-6

DNA: TGTGCCAGTAACTCACAGGGCGCGGGCACAGATACGCAGTATTTT
CDR3: CASNSQGAGTDTQYF
V: TRBV19
D: .
size: .
J: TRBJ2-3

DNA: TGTGCCAGCAGCTTAGCCAGCGGGAGGGGGACCGGGGAGCTGTTTTTT
CDR3: CASSLASGRGTGELFF
V: TRBV13
D: TRBD2
size: .
J: TRBJ2-2

DNA: TGTGCCAGCAGCTTACTATCAGGGCCCCAAGAGACCCAGTACTTC
CDR3: CASSLLSGPQETQYF
V: TRBV7-8
D: .
size: .
J: TRBJ2-5

DNA: TGTGCCAGCAGCAAGACGGGGACAGGAGCTAACTATGGCTACACCTTC
CDR3: CASSKTGTGANYGYTF
V: TRBV11-2
D: TRBD1
size: .
J: TRBJ1-2

DNA: TGTGCCACCAGTGGAATACTAGCGGGAGCTTACAATGAGCAGTTCTTC
CDR3: CATSGILAGAYNEQFF
V: TRBV24-1
D: TRBD2
size: .
J: TRBJ2-1

DNA: TGTGCCAGTACCCCCGGGACTAGCGGGGAGGGTTTGCGGTACAATGAGCAGTTCTTC
CDR3: CASTPGTSGEGLRYNEQFF
V: TRBV19
D: TRBD2
size: .
J: TRBJ2-1